Listed below are T cell receptor beta chains from one sample, sequenced in a study of T cells in localized non-small cell lung cancer. Profiling relied on immunoSEQ multiplex PCR, and the TCRdb table lists in-frame clones only, not all of them. The sample contains 72,000 or so clones, roughly nine tenths of which appear only once. The sample consisted of peripheral blood, taken before any cancer treatment. The receptors shown here come from a male donor at least 60 years old with stage III squamous cell lung carcinoma. Each CDR3 is given with its conserved first and last residue. The D gene is left open where the match is weak.

CDR3	DNA	V	D	J
CASSEALQGGYTIYF	TGTGCCAGCAGTGAAGCGCTCCAGGGGGGATACACCATATATTTT	TRBV6-1	TRBD1	TRBJ1-3
CASSPFQETQYF	TGCGCCAGCAGCCCATTCCAGGAGACCCAGTACTTC	TRBV5-1	.	TRBJ2-5
CASSYGTAMNTEAFF	TGTGCCAGCAGCTACGGGACGGCCATGAACACTGAAGCTTTCTTT	TRBV5-6	.	TRBJ1-1
CASSIQGEQYF	TGTGCCAGTAGTATACAGGGCGAGCAGTACTTC	TRBV19	.	TRBJ2-7
CASSIPPGQGRPRQPQHF	TGTGCCAGTAGTATACCTCCGGGACAGGGCCGACCACGCCAGCCCCAGCATTTT	TRBV19	TRBD1	TRBJ1-5
CASLVTQGNTEAFF	TGTGCCAGTCTAGTTACACAGGGGAACACTGAAGCTTTCTTT	TRBV6-1	.	TRBJ1-1
CASSPSGIYNEQFF	TGTGCCAGCAGCCCGAGTGGGATTTACAATGAGCAGTTCTTC	TRBV6-6	.	TRBJ2-1
CASSQTGETQYF	TGTGCCAGCAGTCAAACAGGGGAGACCCAGTACTTC	TRBV2	.	TRBJ2-5
CASSLGTGVNEKLFF	TGTGCCAGCAGCTTGGGTACGGGGGTCAATGAAAAACTGTTTTTT	TRBV5-8	.	TRBJ1-4
CASSAKTGTGNQPQHF	TGTGCCAGCAGTGCAAAAACCGGGACAGGCAATCAGCCCCAGCATTTT	TRBV27	TRBD1	TRBJ1-5